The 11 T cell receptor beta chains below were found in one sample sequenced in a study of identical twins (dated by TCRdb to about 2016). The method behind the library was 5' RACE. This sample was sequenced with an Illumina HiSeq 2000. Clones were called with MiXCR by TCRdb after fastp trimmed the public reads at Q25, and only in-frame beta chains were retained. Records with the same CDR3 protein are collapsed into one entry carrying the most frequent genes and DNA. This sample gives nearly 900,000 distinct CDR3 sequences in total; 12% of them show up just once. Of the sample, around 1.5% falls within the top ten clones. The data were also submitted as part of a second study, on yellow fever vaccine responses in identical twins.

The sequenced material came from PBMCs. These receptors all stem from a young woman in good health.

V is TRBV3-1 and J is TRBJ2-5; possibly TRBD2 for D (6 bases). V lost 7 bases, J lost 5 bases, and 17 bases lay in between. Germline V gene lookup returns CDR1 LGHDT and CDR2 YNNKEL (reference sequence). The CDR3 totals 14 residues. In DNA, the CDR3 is TGTGCCAGCAACAACGGACTAAGGAGGGAGACCCAGTACTTC. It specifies CASNNGLRRETQYF.

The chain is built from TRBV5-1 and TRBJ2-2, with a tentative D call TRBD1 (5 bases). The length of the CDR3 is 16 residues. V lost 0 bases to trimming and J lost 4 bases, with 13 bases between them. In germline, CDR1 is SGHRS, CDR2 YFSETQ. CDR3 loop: CASSLVQGIVTGELFF. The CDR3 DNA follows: TGCGCCAGCAGCTTGGTCCAGGGCATCGTCACCGGGGAGCTGTTTTTT.

The CDR3 region is CASSLRGGYNSPLHF. The CDR3 nucleotides are TGTGCCAGCAGCTTAAGGGGGGGGTATAATTCACCCCTCCACTTT. This chain joins TRBV7-2 and TRBJ1-6; perhaps TRBD1 as D (6 bases). Trimming took 2 bases from V and 4 from J, leaving 9 bases between them. CDR3 length equals 15 residues. CDR1 is SGHTA, CDR2 FQGNSA, per germline.

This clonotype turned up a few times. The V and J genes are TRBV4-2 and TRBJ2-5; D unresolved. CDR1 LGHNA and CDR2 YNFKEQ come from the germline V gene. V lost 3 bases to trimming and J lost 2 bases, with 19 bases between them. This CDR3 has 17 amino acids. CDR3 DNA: TGTGCCAGCAGCCAGGCCGGTACCGACGCAAAACAAGAGACCCAGTACTTC. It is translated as CASSQAGTDAKQETQYF.

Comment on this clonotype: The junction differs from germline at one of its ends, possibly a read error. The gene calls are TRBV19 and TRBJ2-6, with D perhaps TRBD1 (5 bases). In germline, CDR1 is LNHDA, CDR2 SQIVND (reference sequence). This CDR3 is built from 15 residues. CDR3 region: CASSIPRVGSNVLTF. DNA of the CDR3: TGTGCCAGTAGTATCCCCAGGGTTGGGTCCAACGTCCTGACTTTC.

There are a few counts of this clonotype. The CDR3 coding sequence is TGTGCCAGCAGCCACGGGACAGGCGGTTTAAGTAGGTACTTC. It yields the protein CASSHGTGGLSRYF. The chain employs TRBV7-9 and TRBJ2-7, with 8 bases lining up with TRBD1. The CDR3 has 14 amino acids. Germline values: CDR1 SEHNR, CDR2 FQNEAQ (reference sequence). Trimming took 5 bases from V and 12 from J; bases not matched to a gene: 15.

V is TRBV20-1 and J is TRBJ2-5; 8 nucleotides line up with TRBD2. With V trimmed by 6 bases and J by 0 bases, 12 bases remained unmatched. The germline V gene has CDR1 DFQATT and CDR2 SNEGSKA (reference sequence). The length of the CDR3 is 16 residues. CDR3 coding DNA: TGCAGTGCCAGGTCTGGGGCGGGAGGCCACCAAGAGACCCAGTACTTC. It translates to CSARSGAGGHQETQYF.

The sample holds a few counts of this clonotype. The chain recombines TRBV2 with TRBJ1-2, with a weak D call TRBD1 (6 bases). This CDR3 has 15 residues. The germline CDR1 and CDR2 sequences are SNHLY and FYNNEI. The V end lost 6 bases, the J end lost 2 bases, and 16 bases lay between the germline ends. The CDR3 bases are TGTGCCAGCAGCGTATACCGGGACACCAACTATGGCTACACCTTC. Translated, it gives CASSVYRDTNYGYTF.

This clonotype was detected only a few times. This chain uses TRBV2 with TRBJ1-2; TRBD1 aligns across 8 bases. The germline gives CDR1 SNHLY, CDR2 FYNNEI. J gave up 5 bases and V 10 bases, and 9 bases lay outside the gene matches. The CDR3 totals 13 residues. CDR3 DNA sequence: TGTGCCATGCAGGGGGCGCGTTCTTATGGCTACACCTTC. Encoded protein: CAMQGARSYGYTF.

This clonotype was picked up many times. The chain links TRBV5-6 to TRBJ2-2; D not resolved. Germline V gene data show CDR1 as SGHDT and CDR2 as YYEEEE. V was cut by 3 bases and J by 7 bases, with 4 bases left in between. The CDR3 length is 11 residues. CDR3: CASSWDGELFF. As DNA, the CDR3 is TGTGCCAGCAGCTGGGACGGGGAGCTGTTTTTT.

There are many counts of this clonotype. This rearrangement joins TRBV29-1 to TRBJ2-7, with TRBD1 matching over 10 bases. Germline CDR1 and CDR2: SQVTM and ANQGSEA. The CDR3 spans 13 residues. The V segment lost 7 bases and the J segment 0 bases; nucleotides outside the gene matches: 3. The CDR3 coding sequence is TGCAGCGGGCGGGACAGGGGCTCCTACGAGCAGTACTTC. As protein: CSGRDRGSYEQYF.